The 22 T cell receptor beta chains below were found in one sample sequenced in a study of a mutant IDH1 vaccine in newly diagnosed glioma. Which antigens these TCRs recognize remains unknown. The assay was immunoSEQ multiplex PCR, and TCRdb's table has in-frame clones only and misses some. The sample includes tens of thousands of clones, 60% to 85% seen only once; the top ten take roughly 6.3%. Time point reported: week 23, last vaccination. Every single dose of the vaccine, 300 ug of mutant IDH1 20-mer peptide, came with topical imiquimod. The starting material was PBMCs, obtained from a glioma patient whose treatment included an IDH1 peptide vaccine. These receptor sequences come from a woman in her thirties or forties with glioma. Some clones in this sample may be carry-over from other donors' samples.

The chain is built from TRBV28 and TRBJ1-5, with D possibly TRBD1 on 6 matching bases. V lost 6 bases and J 0 bases, leaving 15 bases between the germline ends. The CDR3 spans 16 residues. Germline values: CDR1 MDHEN, CDR2 SYDVKM. CDR3 amino acids: CASSAGQFYSNQPQHF. The CDR3, as DNA: TGTGCCAGCAGCGCCGGACAGTTTTATAGCAATCAGCCCCAGCATTTT.

The rearrangement joins TRBV2 to TRBJ1-6; D is undetermined. Germline V lookup: CDR1 SNHLY, CDR2 FYNNEI. CDR3 length: 13 amino acids. V was trimmed by 6 bases and J by 11 bases, leaving 14 bases between them. The CDR3 loop reads CASRSRAAPPLHF. In DNA, the CDR3 is TGTGCCAGCAGGTCGAGAGCGGCCCCACCCCTCCACTTT. Complete variable domain (other parts from reference TRBV2 and TRBJ1-6): EPEVTQTPSHQVTQMGQEVILRCVPISNHLYFYWYRQILGQKVEFLVSFYNNEISEKSEIFDDQFSVERPDGSNFTLKIRSTKLEDSAMYFCASRSRAAPPLHFGNGTRLTVT.

This CDR3 reads CASSLGGLVRANEKLFF. The CDR3 nucleotides read TGTGCCAGCAGCTTGGGCGGGTTGGTGCGGGCTAATGAAAAACTGTTTTTT. The rearrangement joins TRBV5-5 to TRBJ1-4, with unresolved D. CDR3 size: 17 residues. Per the germline V gene, CDR1 is SGHKS and CDR2 is YYEKEE (reference sequence). Trimming took off 0 bases at V and 3 bases at J, with 15 bases between the two ends.

The chain combines TRBV9 with TRBJ2-7, with 11 bases identical to TRBD2. V was clipped by 4 bases and J by 2 bases; unmatched bases: 8. The germline CDR1 and CDR2 sequences are SGDLS and YYNGEE. The length of the CDR3 is 16 residues. This chain's CDR3 is CASSPAGTSGPYEQYF. In DNA form, the CDR3 reads TGTGCCAGCAGCCCCGCCGGGACTAGCGGACCCTACGAGCAGTACTTC.

V gene TRBV7-8 combines with J gene TRBJ2-5; 7 bases match TRBD1. The germline CDR1 and CDR2 sequences are SGHVS and FQNEAQ. CDR3 length: 14 amino acids. Trimming removed 5 bases from V and 7 bases from J; junction bases left unmatched: 10. CDR3 bases: TGTGCCAGCAGCACCTCCAGGGGGTCGGTGACCCAGTACTTC. Translation: CASSTSRGSVTQYF.

The rearrangement links TRBV29-1 to TRBJ1-3; no definite D call. Trimming cost V 7 bases and J 0 bases, with 10 bases left between them. The CDR3 spans 13 residues. The germline V gene has CDR1 SQVTM and CDR2 ANQGSEA. DNA for the CDR3: TGCAGCGCAGCAGCAGACTCTGGAAACACCATATATTTT. Its translation is CSAAADSGNTIYF.

The DNA for the CDR3 is TGTGCCACGGGACTAGCGGGAGGGGAGCTGTTTTTT. Translating it yields CATGLAGGELFF. This chain uses TRBV7-8 with TRBJ2-2; TRBD2 agrees at 13 bases. The CDR3 has 12 amino acids. The ends lost 10 bases at V and 8 bases at J; junction bases unmatched: 1. In germline, CDR1 is SGHVS, CDR2 FQNEAQ.

This rearrangement joins TRBV2 to TRBJ2-5; no clear D gene. The CDR3 has 12 amino acids. Germline CDR1 is SNHLY and CDR2 is FYNNEI. Trimming took off 9 bases at V and 5 bases at J, with 13 bases between the two ends. For the CDR3, the DNA is TGTGCCAGTCTTGGACCTGGGGAGACCCAGTACTTC. It is translated as CASLGPGETQYF.

This clone showed up just a few times. The chain is built from TRBV5-1 and TRBJ2-7; TRBD2 aligns across 10 bases. CDR1 is SGHRS, CDR2 YFSETQ, per germline. V lost 1 base to trimming and J lost 5 bases; unmatched junction nucleotides: 6. CDR3 length: 15 residues. CDR3 amino acids: CASSLMIAGGNEQYF. The CDR3 nucleotides read TGCGCCAGCAGCTTGATGATAGCGGGAGGCAACGAGCAGTACTTC.

The rearrangement joins TRBV6-5 to TRBJ2-7; D not resolved. This CDR3 has 14 amino acids. Germline V lookup: CDR1 MNHEY, CDR2 SVGAGI. Between the trimmed V and J ends, which lost 0 bases and 7 bases, there was a span of 13 bases. The CDR3 region has the DNA TGTGCCAGCAGTTACTCAGGACCTAAGTGGGAGCAGTACTTC. Translating it yields CASSYSGPKWEQYF.

The rearrangement links TRBV7-4 to TRBJ1-1; 10 bases line up with TRBD1. The ends lost 4 bases at V and 3 bases at J; junction bases unmatched: 14. Germline V gene data show CDR1 as SGHVT and CDR2 as SQSDAQ. This CDR3 contains 18 residues. CDR3 sequence: CASSSPGGTGEQDTEAFF. In DNA, the CDR3 is TGTGCCAGCAGCTCCCCGGGGGGGACAGGGGAGCAGGACACTGAAGCTTTCTTT. The full variable domain, completed using reference TRBV7-4 and TRBJ1-1, is GAGVSQSPRYKVAKRGRDVALRCDSISGHVTLYWYRQTLGQGSEVLTYSQSDAQRDKSGRPSGRFSAERPERSVSTLKIQRTEQGDSAVYLCASSSPGGTGEQDTEAFFGQGTRLTVV.

The CDR3 coding sequence is TGTGCCAGCAGCTTTTCTAGCGGGGGGGCCTACGAGCAGTACTTC. It codes for CASSFSSGGAYEQYF. The chain carries TRBV7-8 and TRBJ2-7; 12 nucleotides match TRBD2. The germline gives CDR1 SGHVS, CDR2 FQNEAQ. After removal of 3 bases from V and 2 bases from J, the junction contained 2 bases not matched to a gene. The length of the CDR3 is 15 residues.

V usage is TRBV29-1 and J usage is TRBJ1-2; 7 nucleotides line up with TRBD1. Per the germline V gene, CDR1 is SQVTM and CDR2 is ANQGSEA. V shed 7 bases, J shed 4 bases, and the junction held 6 bases outside the gene matches. This CDR3 is 12 amino acids long. The CDR3 nucleotides read TGCAGCGCCGCAGGGGGTGTCTATGGCTACACCTTC. It encodes CSAAGGVYGYTF.

The gene calls are TRBV7-6 and TRBJ2-1, with 7 positions matching TRBD2. The CDR3 extends over 15 amino acids. CDR1 is SGHVS, CDR2 FNYEAQ, per germline. Trimming at V came to 5 bases and at J to 6 bases, leaving 10 bases not matched to a gene. The CDR3 spells CASSPRSQRGNEQFF. CDR3 sequence (DNA): TGTGCCAGCAGCCCCCGGTCTCAGCGGGGCAATGAGCAGTTCTTC.

The chain employs TRBV5-6 and TRBJ1-1; D gene ambiguous. V was clipped by 1 base and J by 5 bases, with 9 bases between them. Germline-derived CDR1 and CDR2 are SGHDT and YYEEEE. CDR3 size: 13 residues. CDR3 protein: CASSLPVGTEAFF. The CDR3 nucleotides are TGTGCCAGCAGCTTGCCCGTGGGTACTGAAGCTTTCTTT. The variable domain in full, completed from reference TRBV5-6 and TRBJ1-1, reads DAGVTQSPTHLIKTRGQQVTLRCSPKSGHDTVSWYQQALGQGPQFIFQYYEEEERQRGNFPDRFSGHQFPNYSSELNVNALLLGDSALYLCASSLPVGTEAFFGQGTRLTVV.

In this sample, this clone turned up a few times. This sequence joins TRBV4-3 and TRBJ2-7, with 9 bases lining up with TRBD1. Trimming cost V 1 base and J 6 bases; bases outside gene matches: 13. This CDR3 is built from 17 residues. Per germline, CDR1 LGHNA and CDR2 YSLEER. The DNA of the CDR3 is TGCGCCAGCAGCCAAGGCCCTCAGGGACAGGGAAGTTTCGAGCAGTACTTC. It translates to CASSQGPQGQGSFEQYF.

The CDR3 reads CASSPWGAKEPQHF. The CDR3 nucleotides are TGTGCCAGCAGTCCATGGGGGGCGAAGGAACCCCAGCATTTT. This chain joins TRBV6-7 and TRBJ1-5; D is perhaps TRBD1 (6 bases). TRBV6-7 is labeled an ORF, and its function is uncertain. Trimming shortened V by 5 bases and J by 10 bases, and 18 bases separated the two germline ends. The CDR3 is 14 residues long.

The chain employs TRBV19 and TRBJ1-2, with D possibly matching TRBD1 (5 bases). The CDR3 has 15 amino acids. V lost 3 bases and J lost 5, with 16 bases in between. Looked up from germline, CDR1 is LNHDA and CDR2 is SQIVND (reference sequence). The CDR3 DNA follows: TGTGCCAGTAGTATCCCGGGCCGACGGGGGTATGGCTACACCTTC. It yields the protein CASSIPGRRGYGYTF.

This chain uses TRBV7-3 with TRBJ1-2; no firm D call. The CDR3 is 12 amino acids. The germline CDR1 and CDR2 sequences are SGHTA and FQGTGA. V was trimmed by 3 bases and J by 6 bases, leaving 8 bases between them. The DNA for the CDR3 is TGTGCCAGCAGCTTGTTACTGGATGGCTACACCTTC. It codes for CASSLLLDGYTF.

This sequence joins TRBV11-3 and TRBJ1-1; D is perhaps TRBD1 (6 bases). The CDR3 sequence is 15 residues long. V was cut by 0 bases and J by 3 bases, with 11 bases left in between. The germline V gene encodes CDR1 SGHNT and CDR2 YENEEA. DNA for the CDR3: TGTGCCAGCAGCTTAGACCTCGGGGGGCACACTGAAGCTTTCTTT. It yields the protein CASSLDLGGHTEAFF.

The chain joins TRBV7-9 to TRBJ2-1, with 8 bases matching TRBD1. V shed 3 bases and J 7 bases; nucleotides not matched to a gene: 11. In germline, CDR1 is SEHNR, CDR2 FQNEAQ (reference sequence). This CDR3 is built from 16 residues. The CDR3 region has the DNA TGTGCCAGCAGCTTCCAGCCGGGACAGGCGCCGAATGAGCAGTTCTTC. Its translation is CASSFQPGQAPNEQFF.

The chain carries TRBV5-1 and TRBJ2-6; weak D call: TRBD1 (6 bases). Deletions cut 2 bases from V and 4 bases from J, with 10 bases between. CDR3 length: 15 residues. CDR1 SGHRS and CDR2 YFSETQ come from the germline V gene. The CDR3 sequence is CASSLQGAGANVLTF. CDR3 sequence (DNA): TGCGCCAGCAGCTTACAGGGAGCCGGGGCCAACGTCCTGACTTTC.